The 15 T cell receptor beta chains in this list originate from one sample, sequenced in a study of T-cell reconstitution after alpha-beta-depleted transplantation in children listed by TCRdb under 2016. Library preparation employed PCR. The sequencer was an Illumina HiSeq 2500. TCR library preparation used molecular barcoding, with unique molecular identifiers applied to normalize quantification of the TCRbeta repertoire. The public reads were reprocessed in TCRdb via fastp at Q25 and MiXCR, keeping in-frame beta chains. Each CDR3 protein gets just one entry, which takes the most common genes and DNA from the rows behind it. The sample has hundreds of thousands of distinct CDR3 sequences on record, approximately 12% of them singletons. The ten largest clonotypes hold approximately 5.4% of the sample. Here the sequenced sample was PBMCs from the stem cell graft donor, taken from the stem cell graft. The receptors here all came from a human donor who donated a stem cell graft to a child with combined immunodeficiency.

The CDR3 sequence: CASSEAGDNSPLHF. The CDR3 DNA reads as TGTGCCAGCAGCGAAGCAGGGGATAATTCACCCCTCCACTTT. The chain employs TRBV9 and TRBJ1-6; D may be TRBD1 (6 bases). The CDR3 loop spans 14 amino acids. Trimming removed 3 bases at V and 5 bases at J, with 9 bases between. Germline CDR1 is SGDLS and CDR2 is YYNGEE.

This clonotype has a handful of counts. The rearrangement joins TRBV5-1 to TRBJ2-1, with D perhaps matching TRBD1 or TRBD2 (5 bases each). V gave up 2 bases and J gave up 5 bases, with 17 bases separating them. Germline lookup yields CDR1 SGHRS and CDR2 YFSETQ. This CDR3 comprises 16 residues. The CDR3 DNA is TGCGCCAGCAGCTTCTATACCGGGACCACTAACAATGAGCAGTTCTTC. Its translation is CASSFYTGTTNNEQFF.

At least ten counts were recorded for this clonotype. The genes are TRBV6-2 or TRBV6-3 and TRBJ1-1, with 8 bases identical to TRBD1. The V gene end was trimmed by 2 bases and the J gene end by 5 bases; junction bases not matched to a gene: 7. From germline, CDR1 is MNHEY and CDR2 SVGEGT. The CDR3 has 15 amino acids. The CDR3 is CASSYKQGEGTEAFF. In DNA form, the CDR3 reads TGTGCCAGCAGTTACAAACAGGGGGAAGGGACTGAAGCTTTCTTT.

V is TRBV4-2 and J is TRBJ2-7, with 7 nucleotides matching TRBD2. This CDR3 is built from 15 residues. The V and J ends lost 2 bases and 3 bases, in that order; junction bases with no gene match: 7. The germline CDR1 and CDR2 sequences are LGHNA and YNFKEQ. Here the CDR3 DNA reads TGTGCCAGCAGCCAAACCTCGGCGGGGGACTACGAGCAGTACTTC. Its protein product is CASSQTSAGDYEQYF.

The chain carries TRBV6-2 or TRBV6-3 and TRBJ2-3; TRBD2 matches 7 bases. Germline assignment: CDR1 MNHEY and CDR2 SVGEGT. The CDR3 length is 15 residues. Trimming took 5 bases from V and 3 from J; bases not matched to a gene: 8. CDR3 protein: CASSRTSASTDTQYF. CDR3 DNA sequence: TGTGCCAGCAGTCGAACTAGCGCCTCAACAGATACGCAGTATTTT.

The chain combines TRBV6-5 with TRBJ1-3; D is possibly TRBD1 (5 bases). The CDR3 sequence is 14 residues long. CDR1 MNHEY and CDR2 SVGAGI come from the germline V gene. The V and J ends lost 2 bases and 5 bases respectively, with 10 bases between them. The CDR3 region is CASSYGGMRNTIYF. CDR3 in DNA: TGTGCCAGCAGTTACGGGGGAATGAGAAACACCATATATTTT.

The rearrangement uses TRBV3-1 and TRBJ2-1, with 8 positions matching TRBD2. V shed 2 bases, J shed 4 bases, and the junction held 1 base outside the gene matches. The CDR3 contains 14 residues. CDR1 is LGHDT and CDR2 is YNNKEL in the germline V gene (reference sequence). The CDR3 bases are TGTGCCAGCAGCCAAAGACTAGCGTACAATGAGCAGTTCTTC. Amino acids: CASSQRLAYNEQFF.

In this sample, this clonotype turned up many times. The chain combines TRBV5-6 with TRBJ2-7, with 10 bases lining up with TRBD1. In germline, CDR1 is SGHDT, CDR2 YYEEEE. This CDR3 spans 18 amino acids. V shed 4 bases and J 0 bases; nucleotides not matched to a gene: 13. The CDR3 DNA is TGTGCCAGCAGCAGCCCTCGACTGACAGGGGGCTTCTCCTACGAGCAGTACTTC. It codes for CASSSPRLTGGFSYEQYF.

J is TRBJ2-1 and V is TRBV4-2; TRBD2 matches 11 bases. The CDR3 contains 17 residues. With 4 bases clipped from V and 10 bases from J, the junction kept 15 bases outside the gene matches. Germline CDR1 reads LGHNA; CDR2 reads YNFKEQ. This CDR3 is CASSRGIAGGRQLEQFF. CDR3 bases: TGTGCCAGCAGCCGGGGTATAGCGGGAGGGCGGCAATTAGAGCAGTTCTTC.

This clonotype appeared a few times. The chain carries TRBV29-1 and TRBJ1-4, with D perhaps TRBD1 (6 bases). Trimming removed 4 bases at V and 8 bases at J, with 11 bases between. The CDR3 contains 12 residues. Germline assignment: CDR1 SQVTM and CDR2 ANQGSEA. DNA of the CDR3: TGCAGCGTTGTAGGGGGTGTAGAAAAACTGTTTTTT. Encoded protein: CSVVGGVEKLFF.

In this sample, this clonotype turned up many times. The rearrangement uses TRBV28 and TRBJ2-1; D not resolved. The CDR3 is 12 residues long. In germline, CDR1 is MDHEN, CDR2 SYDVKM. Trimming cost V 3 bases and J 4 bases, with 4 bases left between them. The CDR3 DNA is TGTGCCAGCAGTTTTGAATACAATGAGCAGTTCTTC. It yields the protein CASSFEYNEQFF.

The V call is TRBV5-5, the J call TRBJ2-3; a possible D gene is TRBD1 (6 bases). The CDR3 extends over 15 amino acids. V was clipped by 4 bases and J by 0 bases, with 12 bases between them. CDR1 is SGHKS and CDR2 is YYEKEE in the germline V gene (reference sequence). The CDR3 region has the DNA TGTGCCAGCAGCCGTGGACAGCTTAGCACAGATACGCAGTATTTT. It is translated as CASSRGQLSTDTQYF.

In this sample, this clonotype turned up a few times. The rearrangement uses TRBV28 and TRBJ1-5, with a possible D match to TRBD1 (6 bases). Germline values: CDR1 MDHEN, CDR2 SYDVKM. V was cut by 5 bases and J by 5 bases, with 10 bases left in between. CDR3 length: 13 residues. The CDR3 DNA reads TGTGCCAGCAGTGTAGGACAGTATCAGCCCCAGCATTTT. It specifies CASSVGQYQPQHF.

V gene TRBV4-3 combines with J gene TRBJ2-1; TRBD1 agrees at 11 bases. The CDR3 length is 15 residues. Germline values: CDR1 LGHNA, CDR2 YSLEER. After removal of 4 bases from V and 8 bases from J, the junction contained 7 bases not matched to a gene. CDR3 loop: CASSLQRTGGYEQFF. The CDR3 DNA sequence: TGCGCCAGCAGCCTCCAACGGACAGGGGGCTATGAGCAGTTCTTC.

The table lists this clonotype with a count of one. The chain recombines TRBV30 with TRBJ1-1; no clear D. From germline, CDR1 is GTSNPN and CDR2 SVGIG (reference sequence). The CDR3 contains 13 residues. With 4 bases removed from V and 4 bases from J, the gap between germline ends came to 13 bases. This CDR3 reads CAWKSDPITEAFF. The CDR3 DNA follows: TGTGCCTGGAAATCGGACCCAATCACTGAAGCTTTCTTT.